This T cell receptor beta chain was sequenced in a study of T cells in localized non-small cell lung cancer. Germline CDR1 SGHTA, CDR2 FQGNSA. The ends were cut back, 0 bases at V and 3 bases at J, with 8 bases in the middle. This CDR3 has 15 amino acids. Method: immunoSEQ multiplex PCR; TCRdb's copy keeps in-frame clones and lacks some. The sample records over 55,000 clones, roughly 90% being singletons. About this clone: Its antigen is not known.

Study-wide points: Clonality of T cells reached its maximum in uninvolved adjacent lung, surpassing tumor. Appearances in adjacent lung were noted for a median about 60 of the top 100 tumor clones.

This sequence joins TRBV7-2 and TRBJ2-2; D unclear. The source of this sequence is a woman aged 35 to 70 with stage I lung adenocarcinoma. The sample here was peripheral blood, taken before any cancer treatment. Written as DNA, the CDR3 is TGTGCCAGCAGCTTAGCGCTTGGGTACACCGGGGAGCTGTTTTTT. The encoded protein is CASSLALGYTGELFF.